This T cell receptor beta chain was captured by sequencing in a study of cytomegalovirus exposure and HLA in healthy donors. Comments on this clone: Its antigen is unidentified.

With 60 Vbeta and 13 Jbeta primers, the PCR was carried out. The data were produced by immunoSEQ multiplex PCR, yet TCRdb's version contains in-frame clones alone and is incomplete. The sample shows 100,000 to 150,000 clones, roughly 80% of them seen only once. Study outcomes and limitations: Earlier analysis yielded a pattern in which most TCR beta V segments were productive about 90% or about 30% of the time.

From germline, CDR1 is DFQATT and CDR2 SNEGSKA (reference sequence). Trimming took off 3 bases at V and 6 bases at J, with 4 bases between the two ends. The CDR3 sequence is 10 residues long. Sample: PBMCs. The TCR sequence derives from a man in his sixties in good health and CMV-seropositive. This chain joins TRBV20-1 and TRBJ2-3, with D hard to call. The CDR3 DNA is TGCAGTGCTAGGTCTGATACGCAGTATTTT. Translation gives CSARSDTQYF.